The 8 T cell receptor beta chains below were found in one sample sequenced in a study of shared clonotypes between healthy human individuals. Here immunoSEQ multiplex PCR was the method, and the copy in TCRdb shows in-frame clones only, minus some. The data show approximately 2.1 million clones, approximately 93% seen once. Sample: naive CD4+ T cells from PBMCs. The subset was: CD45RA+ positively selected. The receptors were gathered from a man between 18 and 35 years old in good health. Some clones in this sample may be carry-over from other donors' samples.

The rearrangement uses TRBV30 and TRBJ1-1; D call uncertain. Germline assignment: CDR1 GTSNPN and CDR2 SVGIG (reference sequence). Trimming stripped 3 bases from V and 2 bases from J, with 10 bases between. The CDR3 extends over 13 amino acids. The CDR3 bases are TGTGCCTGGAGAGTGCAGGAAAACACTGAAGCTTTCTTT. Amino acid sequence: CAWRVQENTEAFF.

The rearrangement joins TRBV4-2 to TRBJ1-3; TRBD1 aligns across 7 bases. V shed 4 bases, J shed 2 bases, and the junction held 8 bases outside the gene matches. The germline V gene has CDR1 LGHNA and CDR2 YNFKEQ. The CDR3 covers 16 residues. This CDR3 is CASSLHPTGTGNTIYF. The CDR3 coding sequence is TGTGCCAGCAGCCTACATCCGACAGGGACTGGAAACACCATATATTTT.

CDR3 nucleotide sequence: TGCGCCAGCAGCCCCGGTCCGGTCGGGGTCAACATTCAGTACTTC. Translating gives CASSPGPVGVNIQYF. This chain links TRBV5-1 with TRBJ2-4, with a tentative D call TRBD2 (5 bases). The CDR3 is 15 residues long. Germline lookup yields CDR1 SGHRS and CDR2 YFSETQ. V lost 4 bases, J lost 7 bases, and 18 bases lay in between. Combining the CDR3 with reference TRBV5-1 and TRBJ2-4 gives the whole variable domain KAGVTQTPRYLIKTRGQQVTLSCSPISGHRSVSWYQQTPGQGLQFLFEYFSETQRNKGNFPGRFSGRQFSNSRSEMNVSTLELGDSALYLCASSPGPVGVNIQYFGAGTRLSVL.

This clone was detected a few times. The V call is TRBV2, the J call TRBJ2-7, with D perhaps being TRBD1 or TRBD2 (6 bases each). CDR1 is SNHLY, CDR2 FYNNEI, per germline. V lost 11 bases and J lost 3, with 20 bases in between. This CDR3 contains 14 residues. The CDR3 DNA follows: TGTGCCGGCCAACAGGGACTCGGGGGCTACGAGCAGTACTTC. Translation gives CAGQQGLGGYEQYF.

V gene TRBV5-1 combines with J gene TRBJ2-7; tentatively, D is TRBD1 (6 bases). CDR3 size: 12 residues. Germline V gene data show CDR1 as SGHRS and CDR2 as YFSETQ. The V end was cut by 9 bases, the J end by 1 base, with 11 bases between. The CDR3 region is CATSQGSYEQYF. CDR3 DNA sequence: TGCGCCACGTCGCAGGGGTCCTACGAGCAGTACTTC.

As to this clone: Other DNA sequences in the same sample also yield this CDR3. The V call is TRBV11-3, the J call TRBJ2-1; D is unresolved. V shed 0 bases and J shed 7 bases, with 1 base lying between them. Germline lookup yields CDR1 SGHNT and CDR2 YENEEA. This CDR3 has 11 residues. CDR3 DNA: TGTGCCAGCAGCTTAGATAATGAGCAGTTCTTC. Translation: CASSLDNEQFF.

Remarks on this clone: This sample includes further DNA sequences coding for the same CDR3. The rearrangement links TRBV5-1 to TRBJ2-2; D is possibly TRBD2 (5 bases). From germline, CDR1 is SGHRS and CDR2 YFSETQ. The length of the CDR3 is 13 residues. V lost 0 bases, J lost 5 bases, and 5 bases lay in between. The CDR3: CASSLGLTGELFF. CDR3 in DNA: TGCGCCAGCAGCTTGGGACTAACCGGGGAGCTGTTTTTT.

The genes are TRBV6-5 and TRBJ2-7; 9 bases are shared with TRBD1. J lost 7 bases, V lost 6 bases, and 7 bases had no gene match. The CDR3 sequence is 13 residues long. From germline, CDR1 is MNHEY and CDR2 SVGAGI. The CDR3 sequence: CASRRGQGGEQYF. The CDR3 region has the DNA TGTGCCAGCAGACGGGGACAGGGTGGGGAGCAGTACTTC.